This T cell receptor beta chain was profiled in a study of shared clonotypes between healthy human individuals. V trimming: 4 bases; J trimming: 5 bases; junction bases outside the gene matches: 1. Germline assignment: CDR1 SEHNR and CDR2 FQNEAQ (reference sequence). CDR3 length: 14 residues. This clone turned up a few times. The authors loaded approximately 220 ng DNA, about 30,000 T cell genomes, into sorted-subset replicate PCRs. TCRdb keeps only in-frame clones here, not all; method: immunoSEQ multiplex PCR. The table lists about 320,000 clones, around 86% of them singletons. The chain combines TRBV7-9 with TRBJ1-4; 10 bases line up with TRBD1. The source of this sequence is a man aged 18 to 29 in good health. Sequenced sample: memory CD8+ T cells sorted from blood. Subset reported: CD45RO+ cells pooled with CCR7-negative TemRA cells. The CDR3: CASSSTGGNEKLFF. The CDR3 region has the DNA TGTGCCAGCAGCTCGACAGGGGGCAATGAAAAACTGTTTTTT.